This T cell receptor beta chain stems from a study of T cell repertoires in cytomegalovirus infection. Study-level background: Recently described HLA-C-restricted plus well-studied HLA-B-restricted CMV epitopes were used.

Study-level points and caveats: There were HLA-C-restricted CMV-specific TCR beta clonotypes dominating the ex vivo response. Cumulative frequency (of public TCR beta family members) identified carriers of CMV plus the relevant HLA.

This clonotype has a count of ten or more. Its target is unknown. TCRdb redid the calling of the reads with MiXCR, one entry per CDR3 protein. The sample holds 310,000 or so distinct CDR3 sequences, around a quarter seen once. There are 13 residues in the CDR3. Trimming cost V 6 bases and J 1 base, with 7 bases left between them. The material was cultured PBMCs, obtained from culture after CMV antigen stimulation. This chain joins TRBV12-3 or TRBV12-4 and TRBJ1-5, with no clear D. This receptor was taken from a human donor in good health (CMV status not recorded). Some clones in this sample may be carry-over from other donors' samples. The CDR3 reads CASSLRSNQPQHF. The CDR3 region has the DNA TGTGCCAGCAGCTTAAGAAGCAATCAGCCCCAGCATTTT.